A single sample gave rise to the 17 T cell receptor beta chains below, sequenced in a study of blood T cell repertoires in COVID-19. Assay: immunoSEQ multiplex PCR; the TCRdb copy retains only in-frame clones and omits some. Here the sample spans 210,000 or so clones, under 80% being singletons. Sequenced material: peripheral blood. These receptors were collected from a man aged 50-59 years who had recovered from COVID-19.

The J gene is TRBJ2-1, the V gene TRBV6-2 or TRBV6-3; 8 bases align to TRBD2. This CDR3 comprises 13 residues. Unmatched junction bases numbered 4, after V lost 2 bases and J lost 10 bases. CDR1 MNHEY and CDR2 SVGEGT come from the germline V gene. The CDR3 nucleotides read TGTGCCAGCAGTTACCTAGCGGGTGGCGAGCAGTTCTTC. This sequence encodes CASSYLAGGEQFF.

The J gene is TRBJ2-7, the V gene TRBV5-1; D possibly corresponds to TRBD1 (6 bases). Trimming removed 1 base at V and 6 bases at J, with 17 bases between. This CDR3 comprises 15 residues. Germline V gene sequence: CDR1 SGHRS, CDR2 YFSETQ. CDR3 in amino acids: CASSLLNTGQGEQYF. In DNA, the CDR3 is TGCGCCAGCAGCTTGTTAAATACAGGGCAGGGCGAGCAGTACTTC.

The chain employs TRBV11-3 and TRBJ2-1; 10 bases fit TRBD1. The CDR3 length is 15 residues. Looked up from germline, CDR1 is SGHNT and CDR2 is YENEEA. Unmatched junction bases numbered 3, after V lost 4 bases and J lost 3 bases. The CDR3 protein is CASSSWDRGYNEQFF. CDR3 nucleotides: TGTGCCAGCAGCTCATGGGACAGGGGCTACAATGAGCAGTTCTTC.

J is TRBJ1-5 and V is TRBV28; TRBD1 matches at 8 bases. This CDR3 region has 16 residues. Germline V gives CDR1 MDHEN, CDR2 SYDVKM. Trimming cost V 4 bases and J 0 bases; bases outside gene matches: 5. The CDR3 is CASSSSGGRSNQPQHF. CDR3 sequence (DNA): TGTGCCAGCAGTTCCTCAGGGGGCCGTAGCAATCAGCCCCAGCATTTT.

The chain is built from TRBV7-9 and TRBJ2-7; the D gene is possibly TRBD1 (6 bases). V was trimmed by 10 bases and J by 4 bases, leaving 14 bases between them. This CDR3 comprises 12 residues. Germline V gene lookup returns CDR1 SEHNR and CDR2 FQNEAQ (reference sequence). CDR3 sequence: CATQGTGYEQYF. In DNA form, the CDR3 reads TGTGCCACCCAGGGGACGGGATACGAGCAGTACTTC.

The V and J genes are TRBV11-2 and TRBJ1-4; 9 bases fit TRBD1. J lost 7 bases, V lost 5 bases, and 8 bases had no gene match. In germline, CDR1 is SGHAT, CDR2 FQNNGV. This CDR3 comprises 15 residues. The CDR3 nucleotides read TGTGCCAGCAGCACCGGGACAGGGTTGTCTGAAAAACTGTTTTTT. This gives the protein CASSTGTGLSEKLFF.

This chain joins TRBV12-3 or TRBV12-4 and TRBJ1-2, with 7 bases lining up with TRBD1. CDR3 length: 13 amino acids. V lost 6 bases, J lost 7 bases, and 8 bases stayed unmatched. The CDR3 bases are TGTGCCAGCAGCTCCGACAGGGTATCTGGCTACACCTTC. Protein: CASSSDRVSGYTF.

The chain joins TRBV18 to TRBJ2-3, with 11 nucleotides matching TRBD2. Germline values: CDR1 KGHSH, CDR2 LQKENI. This CDR3 comprises 16 residues. The J segment lost 2 bases and the V segment lost 4 bases, leaving 5 bases of the junction unmatched. CDR3 coding DNA: TGTGCCAGCTCACGAGGGACTAGCGGTTTCACAGATACGCAGTATTTT. Translated: CASSRGTSGFTDTQYF. Drawing the rest from reference TRBV18 and TRBJ2-3, the complete variable domain is NAGVMQNPRHLVRRRGQEARLRCSPMKGHSHVYWYRQLPEEGLKFMVYLQKENIIDESGMPKERFSAEFPKEGPSILRIQQVVRGDSAAYFCASSRGTSGFTDTQYFGPGTRLTVL.

The rearrangement uses TRBV27 and TRBJ2-7; 12 bases fit TRBD2. This CDR3 region has 20 residues. Germline V gene lookup returns CDR1 MNHEY and CDR2 SMNVEV (reference sequence). Unmatched junction bases numbered 18, after V lost 2 bases and J lost 4 bases. The CDR3 here is CASSLQAPGLAGFYQYEQYF. The CDR3, as DNA: TGTGCCAGCAGTTTACAGGCACCGGGACTAGCGGGCTTTTACCAGTACGAGCAGTACTTC.

The V gene is TRBV10-1, the J gene TRBJ1-2; TRBD1 is a possible D gene (5 bases). The CDR3 covers 14 residues. Germline V CDR1 and CDR2: WNHNN, SYGVQD (reference sequence). V lost 8 bases to trimming and J lost 4 bases, with 17 bases between them. DNA for the CDR3: TGCGCCAGCCCCGGGGGAGGCGGGCCCTATGGCTACACCTTC. Its protein is CASPGGGGPYGYTF.

The table lists this clone with a count of one. The rearrangement joins TRBV4-3 to TRBJ2-1, with 13 bases aligning to TRBD2. This CDR3 has 15 amino acids. The V gene end was trimmed by 0 bases and the J gene end by 8 bases; junction bases not matched to a gene: 1. The germline V gene encodes CDR1 LGHNA and CDR2 YSLEER. CDR3 loop: CASSQEGLAGYEQFF. DNA for the CDR3: TGCGCCAGCAGCCAAGAGGGACTAGCGGGATATGAGCAGTTCTTC.

This clone has just a few counts. V is TRBV11-2 and J is TRBJ2-2; TRBD2 matches at 7 bases. The J segment lost 5 bases and the V segment lost 6 bases, leaving 3 bases of the junction unmatched. CDR1 and CDR2 (germline): SGHAT, FQNNGV. The CDR3 length is 13 residues. CDR3 amino acids: CASRLASTGELFF. The CDR3 DNA is TGTGCCAGCAGACTAGCGAGTACCGGGGAGCTGTTTTTT.

This clone appeared a single time. The chain carries TRBV4-2 and TRBJ2-1; perhaps TRBD2 as D (6 bases). The germline CDR1 and CDR2 sequences are LGHNA and YNFKEQ. V was pared by 3 bases and J by 12 bases, with 24 bases between. The CDR3 is 16 residues long. DNA of the CDR3: TGTGCCAGCAGCCACAGGGACTCAGACGACGGTATAGGGCAGTTCTTC. It yields the protein CASSHRDSDDGIGQFF.

The chain couples TRBV7-3 to TRBJ2-7; TRBD2 matches at 12 bases. The CDR3 has 15 residues. The germline V gene encodes CDR1 SGHTA and CDR2 FQGTGA. The V segment lost 4 bases and the J segment 4 bases; nucleotides outside the gene matches: 5. The CDR3 DNA sequence: TGTGCCAGCAGCTCAGGACTAGCGGGAAATTACGAGCAGTACTTC. Its protein product is CASSSGLAGNYEQYF.

V is TRBV27 and J is TRBJ1-5, with D tentatively TRBD1 (6 bases). V lost 6 bases and J 6 bases, leaving 15 bases between the germline ends. The germline V gene has CDR1 MNHEY and CDR2 SMNVEV (reference sequence). The CDR3 runs to 14 residues. The chain's CDR3 is CASRGGGSGQPQHF. CDR3 sequence (DNA): TGTGCCAGCAGGGGAGGGGGATCTGGTCAGCCCCAGCATTTT.

The CDR3 region has the DNA TGTGCCAGTAGTATATCAGCGGGAGAGACAGATACGCAGTATTTT. This encodes CASSISAGETDTQYF. The gene calls are TRBV19 and TRBJ2-3, with TRBD2 matching 8 bases. Germline V gene sequence: CDR1 LNHDA, CDR2 SQIVND (reference sequence). V lost 2 bases to trimming and J lost 3 bases; unmatched junction nucleotides: 4. The CDR3 is 15 residues long. The variable domain in full, with the rest retrieved from reference TRBV19 and TRBJ2-3, is DGGITQSPKYLFRKEGQNVTLSCEQNLNHDAMYWYRQDPGQGLRLIYYSQIVNDFQKGDIAEGYSVSREKKESFPLTVTSAQKNPTAFYLCASSISAGETDTQYFGPGTRLTVL.

The V call is TRBV6-6, the J call TRBJ2-1; TRBD1 matches at 9 bases. The V segment lost 5 bases and the J segment 7 bases; nucleotides outside the gene matches: 15. The CDR3 length is 17 residues. Germline values: CDR1 MNHNY, CDR2 SVGAGI (reference sequence). For the CDR3, the DNA is TGTGCCAGCAGTCGGCTTATAAAGACAGGGGGATTGAATGAGCAGTTCTTC. The encoded protein is CASSRLIKTGGLNEQFF.